This T cell receptor beta chain was sequenced for a study of shared clonotypes between healthy human individuals. Study-level information: Three plates each covered CD4 naive and memory; CD8 naive two, CD8 memory one.

Splitting of CD4+ cells produced CD45RA+ naive and CD45RA-negative memory subsets. As regards this clone: Its antigen is currently unknown.

Germline V gives CDR1 SGHRS, CDR2 YFSETQ. Between the trimmed V and J ends, which lost 2 bases and 0 bases, there was a span of 5 bases. The CDR3 extends over 13 amino acids. Study outcomes and limitations: Tissue TCR repertoires likely differ from these blood-only repertoires. It was the non-shared clonotypes that had lower generation probabilities than clonotypes shared by all four donors.

TCRdb keeps only in-frame clones here, not all; method: immunoSEQ multiplex PCR. The table records approximately 320,000 clones, approximately 79% of them present only once. The receptor comes from a man aged 25-45 years in good health. Sample: memory CD4+ T cells sorted from blood. Subset defined: CD45RA-negative fraction. The chain is built from TRBV5-1 and TRBJ1-1; D remains unclear. The CDR3 sequence is CASSLTMNTEAFF. In DNA form, the CDR3 reads TGCGCCAGCAGCTTAACAATGAACACTGAAGCTTTCTTT.